Listed below are T cell receptor beta chains from one sample, sequenced in a study of T cells in localized non-small cell lung cancer. The protocol was immunoSEQ multiplex PCR, while the TCRdb copy is restricted to in-frame clones and leaves out a portion. Among some 21,000 clones listed, about nine tenths were seen once. The sample was peripheral blood, taken before any cancer treatment. These receptors came from a man between 40 and 70 years old with stage I lung adenocarcinoma. Each CDR3 is given with its conserved first and last residue. A D gene is named only where the DNA matches it firmly. Where a row states a size, it is once, few, many or the class of an expanded clone; other rows omit it.

j_gene	d_gene	abundance	v_gene	CDR3nt	CDR3aa
TRBJ2-7	TRBD2	once	TRBV5-1	TGCGCCAGCAGCTCTCTTGGCGGGAGCTTCGACGAGCAGTACTTC	CASSSLGGSFDEQYF
TRBJ2-7	.	.	TRBV6-5	TGTGCCAGCGGAGGCAGCTCCTACGAGCAGTACTTC	CASGGSSYEQYF
TRBJ2-2	.	.	TRBV7-2	TGTGCCAGCAGCTCGCCCGGGACTCTAACCGGGGAGCTGTTTTTT	CASSSPGTLTGELFF
TRBJ1-2	.	once	TRBV10-2	TGCGCCAGCAGGGAACAGGGAAAAGGGGATAATGGCTACACCTTC	CASREQGKGDNGYTF
TRBJ1-1	TRBD1	.	TRBV19	TGTGCCAGTATCCTACCCAGGGGGGTGAACACTGAAGCTTTCTTT	CASILPRGVNTEAFF
TRBJ2-3	.	.	TRBV7-9	TGTGCCAGCAGCGAACCCCCTTTTCCAGATACGCAGTATTTT	CASSEPPFPDTQYF
TRBJ1-1	.	.	TRBV4-1	TGCGCCAGCAGCCAAGACGAGTGGATGATGAACACTGAAGCTTTCTTT	CASSQDEWMMNTEAFF
TRBJ2-7	.	once	TRBV19	TGTGCCAGTAGTTCCCGACAGAGCTCCTACGAGCAGTACTTC	CASSSRQSSYEQYF
TRBJ2-2	TRBD1	.	TRBV11-3	TGTGCCAGCAGCTCCCCGGACAGGGGGCGCGGGGAGCTGTTTTTT	CASSSPDRGRGELFF
TRBJ2-7	.	.	TRBV19	TGTGCCAGTAGTGCAAGGGACCAAGTGTGGGAGCAGTACTTC	CASSARDQVWEQYF
TRBJ2-1	.	once	TRBV27	TGTGCCAGCAGTTTTCCCGATTACAATGAGCAGTTCTTC	CASSFPDYNEQFF
TRBJ2-7	.	.	TRBV10-2	TGCGCCAGCAGTGAGTCGGCGGGAATCAACGAGCAGTACTTC	CASSESAGINEQYF
TRBJ1-5	.	.	TRBV6-6	TGTGCCAGCAGTTACCAGGACAGTATCAATCAGCCCCAGCATTTT	CASSYQDSINQPQHF
TRBJ1-1	.	.	TRBV29-1	TGCAGCGTTACGAAGGAAATCGGGGCTTTCTTT	CSVTKEIGAFF
TRBJ2-7	.	once	TRBV19	TGTGCCAGTAGCCCAGTTTCGGGCTACGAGCAGTACTTC	CASSPVSGYEQYF
TRBJ2-3	.	.	TRBV7-3	TGTGCCAGCAGCCCTTTTCGGGGAGGCACAGATACGCAGTATTTT	CASSPFRGGTDTQYF
TRBJ1-1	.	.	TRBV27	TGTGCCAGCAGTTTCCGGGGGGGCCTCACTGAAGCTTTCTTT	CASSFRGGLTEAFF
TRBJ2-7	TRBD1	.	TRBV15	TGTGCCACCAGCAGAAGAACCGGGACAGGGGACTACGAGCAGTACTTC	CATSRRTGTGDYEQYF
TRBJ2-2	.	.	TRBV2	TGTGCCAGCAGTGATTTCGGGGTTAACACCGGGGAGCTGTTTTTT	CASSDFGVNTGELFF
TRBJ1-4	TRBD1	.	TRBV7-6	TGTGCCAGCAGCTTAGGGGGGACAGTTAATGAAAAACTGTTTTTT	CASSLGGTVNEKLFF
TRBJ2-7	.	.	TRBV4-2	TGTGCCAGCAGCCAAGATCCGGGGGTGGGGACCTACGAGCAGTACTTC	CASSQDPGVGTYEQYF
TRBJ1-1	.	.	TRBV4-2	TGTGCCAGCAGCCAAGAGGGGGGGGGACTGGCCACTGAAGCTTTCTTT	CASSQEGGGLATEAFF
TRBJ2-5	TRBD2	.	TRBV5-1	TGCGCCAGCAGCTTGGCGACTAGCGGGACCGATCCTCAAGAGACCCAGTACTTC	CASSLATSGTDPQETQYF
TRBJ1-1	TRBD1	.	TRBV7-6	TGTGCCAGCAGGGGGACAGCTAGTGAAGCTTTCTTT	CASRGTASEAFF
TRBJ2-7	.	.	TRBV14	TGTGCCAGCAGCCAAAGATGGAGAGACGAGCAGTACTTC	CASSQRWRDEQYF
TRBJ2-1	TRBD2	.	TRBV9	TGTGCCAGCAGCGTTCCACTAGCGGGGGGGCCGGGCGAGCAGTTCTTC	CASSVPLAGGPGEQFF